This record covers a single TCR beta chain. Sequencing was performed with immunoSEQ multiplex PCR; in TCRdb, only in-frame clones are kept and a portion is missing. The data contain roughly 660,000 clones, 88% of them singletons. These data belong to a study of shared T cell receptors in the human thymus. The germline V gene has CDR1 SEHNR and CDR2 FQNEAQ (reference sequence). J gave up 6 bases and V 7 bases, and 12 bases lay outside the gene matches. The CDR3 is made up of 14 amino acids. These data are also associated with another study on human thymus T cells.

This receptor was taken from a boy in the first two years of life with a congenital heart defect. The V and J genes are TRBV7-9 and TRBJ2-7; 7 nucleotides line up with TRBD1. The specimen was thymocytes. The CDR3 here is CASTGGQEEGEQYF. The CDR3 nucleotides read TGTGCCAGCACCGGAGGACAGGAGGAAGGCGAGCAGTACTTC.